This TCR beta chain was captured by sequencing in a study of T-cell reconstitution after alpha-beta-depleted transplantation in children. The CDR3 runs 16 residues. The V gene's germline CDR1 is MGHRA and CDR2 YSYEKL. The V gene end was trimmed by 4 bases and the J gene end by 1 base; junction bases not matched to a gene: 6. To note about this clonotype: The antigen remains unidentified.

TCRbeta library construction was performed incorporating unique molecular identifiers. TCRdb re-derived calls from the PCR reads in MiXCR, one entry per CDR3 protein. Of hundreds of thousands of distinct CDR3 sequences listed, about 16% are singletons. Study outcomes and limitations: Surviving recipient T cells and thymic progenitors underlay high day-60 TCRbeta diversity in some patients. The main origin of T-cell counts and diversity one year after transplant was newly produced T cells. Several hundred graft clones that had expanded were reportedly the source of alpha-beta T cells about two months after transplant.

The source of this sequence is a male patient aged 2-9 years who had a stem cell transplant for acute lymphoblastic leukemia, so the T cells may come from the graft donor. The chain is built from TRBV4-1 and TRBJ2-3; 9 bases match TRBD1. The material was PBMCs, mostly from graft donor cells, obtained 360 days after TCRalphabeta/CD19-depleted stem cell transplant. The CDR3 nucleotides are TGCGCCAGCAGCCGACAACGACAGGGGGGCACAGATACGCAGTATTTT. Amino acid sequence: CASSRQRQGGTDTQYF.